The 20 T cell receptor beta chains below all came from one sample that was sequenced in a study of identical twins. A single record per CDR3 protein comes from TCRdb applying MiXCR to the 5' RACE reads. The sample lists 1,800,000 or so distinct CDR3 sequences, roughly a third seen once, with approximately 0.29% in the top ten. Sequenced sample: cord blood. The receptors derive from a newborn girl in good health.

The chain carries TRBV12-5 and TRBJ2-2; unclear D gene. CDR1 is LGHNT, CDR2 FRNRAP, per germline. Trimming left V 0 bases short and J 2 bases short, with 4 bases between. CDR3 size: 14 residues. The CDR3: CASGLVKNTGELFF. As DNA, the CDR3 is TGTGCTAGTGGTTTGGTGAAAAACACCGGGGAGCTGTTTTTT.

The table lists this clonotype with a few counts. CDR3 in amino acids: CASKTISYEQYF. The CDR3 bases are TGTGCCAGCAAAACGATCTCCTACGAGCAGTACTTC. The chain has TRBV28 and TRBJ2-7; no clear D gene. CDR1 and CDR2 (germline): MDHEN, SYDVKM. The CDR3 contains 12 residues. Trimming shortened V by 7 bases and J by 0 bases, and 7 bases separated the two germline ends.

The chain recombines TRBV14 with TRBJ1-2; D may be TRBD1 (6 bases). Germline V lookup: CDR1 SGHDN, CDR2 FVKESK. The V gene lost 0 bases and the J gene lost 4 bases, with 12 bases spanning the gap. The CDR3 covers 15 residues. The CDR3 sequence is CASSQDRGAPYGYTF. In DNA form, the CDR3 reads TGTGCCAGCAGCCAAGACAGGGGCGCTCCCTATGGCTACACCTTC.

This clonotype was seen a handful of times. In DNA form, the CDR3 reads TGCAGTGCTAGCCCCGGGACTAGCGGGGGAGATACGCAGTATTTT. It codes for CSASPGTSGGDTQYF. The chain has TRBV20-1 and TRBJ2-3; 14 bases are a match to TRBD2. This CDR3 comprises 15 residues. V shed 3 bases and J 5 bases; nucleotides not matched to a gene: 4. Germline CDR1 is DFQATT and CDR2 is SNEGSKA (reference sequence).

The V gene is TRBV20-1, the J gene TRBJ1-2, with 8 bases identical to TRBD1. Germline CDR1 DFQATT, CDR2 SNEGSKA (reference sequence). CDR3 length: 12 residues. The V and J ends lost 5 bases and 7 bases, in that order; junction bases with no gene match: 6. The CDR3 here is CSAVGQAGGYTF. The CDR3 DNA is TGCAGTGCTGTGGGACAGGCGGGTGGCTACACCTTC.

The J gene is TRBJ2-4, the V gene TRBV28, with a tentative D call TRBD1 (7 bases). The DNA end favors TRBJ2-7, so the J call may be wrong. CDR1 and CDR2 (germline): MDHEN, SYDVKM. This CDR3 is 14 amino acids long. CDR3 DNA sequence: TGTGCCAGCAGTTTCGAGACAGGGAGGCACGAGCAGTACTTC. Protein product: CASSFETGRHEQYF.

This clonotype was seen only once. The rearrangement uses TRBV20-1 and TRBJ1-2, with D possibly TRBD1 on 5 matching bases. Trimming took 4 bases from V and 10 from J, leaving 25 bases between them. Germline V CDR1 and CDR2: DFQATT, SNEGSKA (reference sequence). This CDR3 has 15 residues. Written as DNA, the CDR3 is TGCAGTGCTAACGGCGGGACGGTGGGTCCCAGGCTCTACACCTTC. Translation: CSANGGTVGPRLYTF.

This rearrangement joins TRBV20-1 to TRBJ1-5, with D hard to call. The germline gives CDR1 DFQATT, CDR2 SNEGSKA (reference sequence). CDR3 length: 14 amino acids. V lost 3 bases, J lost 0 bases, and 9 bases lay in between. The CDR3 nucleotides are TGCAGTGCTAGTGATCAGAATAGCAATCAGCCCCAGCATTTT. It codes for CSASDQNSNQPQHF.

The chain carries TRBV20-1 and TRBJ1-2; 9 bases align to TRBD1. Germline CDR1 and CDR2: DFQATT and SNEGSKA (reference sequence). The CDR3 is 15 amino acids. V lost 0 bases, J lost 1 base, and 3 bases stayed unmatched. The CDR3 DNA sequence: TGCAGTGCTAGAGATCACAGGGGGCTTAACTATGGCTACACCTTC. Translation gives CSARDHRGLNYGYTF.

The J gene is TRBJ2-5, the V gene TRBV6-1; D is tentatively TRBD1 or TRBD2 (6 bases each). V was pared by 3 bases and J by 1 base, with 12 bases between. Germline V lookup: CDR1 MNHNS, CDR2 SASEGT. The CDR3 sequence is 15 residues long. CDR3 sequence: CASSDYGGVQETQYF. CDR3 in DNA: TGTGCCAGCAGTGACTACGGGGGCGTCCAAGAGACCCAGTACTTC.

This clonotype has more than one count but fewer than ten. V gene TRBV27 combines with J gene TRBJ2-1; TRBD2 matches at 13 bases. This CDR3 region has 16 residues. J was trimmed by 5 bases and V by 2 bases; bases with no gene match: 3. Germline-derived CDR1 and CDR2 are MNHEY and SMNVEV (reference sequence). The chain's CDR3 is CASSLRGTSGDNEQFF. The CDR3 region has the DNA TGTGCCAGCAGTTTACGCGGGACTAGCGGGGACAATGAGCAGTTCTTC.

This sequence joins TRBV28 and TRBJ2-3; 12 bases are a match to TRBD2. The CDR3 runs to 14 residues. From germline, CDR1 is MDHEN and CDR2 SYDVKM. The ends lost 8 bases at V and 4 bases at J; junction bases unmatched: 4. The CDR3 is CASGPSGRADTQYF. CDR3 in DNA: TGTGCCAGCGGTCCTAGCGGGAGGGCAGATACGCAGTATTTT.

The V and J genes are TRBV4-1 and TRBJ2-1; 8 positions match TRBD1. Germline CDR1 is MGHRA and CDR2 is YSYEKL. V shed 1 base, J shed 4 bases, and the junction held 6 bases outside the gene matches. This CDR3 comprises 16 residues. The CDR3 protein is CASSQGRGRLYNEQFF. The CDR3, as DNA: TGCGCCAGCAGCCAAGGCAGGGGGCGGTTATACAATGAGCAGTTCTTC.

The rearrangement uses TRBV20-1 and TRBJ1-1; maybe TRBD1 (6 bases). This CDR3 spans 17 amino acids. Germline CDR1 is DFQATT and CDR2 is SNEGSKA (reference sequence). With 5 bases removed from V and 0 bases from J, the gap between germline ends came to 22 bases. The CDR3 DNA reads TGCAGTGCTGTCCCCGGGCAGGGGCGATACTTGAACACTGAAGCTTTCTTT. Protein: CSAVPGQGRYLNTEAFF.

This chain links TRBV25-1 with TRBJ1-2; 9 bases align to TRBD1. The CDR3 sequence is 14 residues long. The junction had 5 bases not matched to a gene; V was cut back by 1 base and J by 8 bases. CDR1 and CDR2 (germline): MGHDK, SYGVNS. The CDR3 sequence is CASSESTGGGGYTF. The CDR3 DNA is TGTGCCAGCAGTGAATCGACAGGGGGAGGCGGCTACACCTTC.

The chain employs TRBV13 and TRBJ1-1; 10 positions match TRBD1. CDR1 is PRHDT and CDR2 is FYEKMQ in the germline V gene (reference sequence). The ends lost 0 bases at V and 5 bases at J; junction bases unmatched: 6. The CDR3 sequence is 16 residues long. The CDR3 protein is CASSLGTGGRGTEAFF. For the CDR3, the DNA is TGTGCCAGCAGCTTAGGGACAGGGGGCCGAGGTACTGAAGCTTTCTTT.

A few counts support this clonotype. The V gene is TRBV2, the J gene TRBJ1-1; D remains unclear. Per germline, CDR1 SNHLY and CDR2 FYNNEI. The length of the CDR3 is 12 residues. V lost 4 bases and J lost 11, with 14 bases in between. CDR3 nucleotide sequence: TGTGCCAGCAGTGGGGTAGGTCCTGGGGCTTTCTTT. This gives the protein CASSGVGPGAFF.

Note on this clonotype: A junction end diverges from the germline sequence, so it may reflect a read error. The chain couples TRBV5-1 to TRBJ2-3, with D possibly being TRBD1 or TRBD2 (5 bases each). CDR3 size: 17 residues. Germline-derived CDR1 and CDR2 are SGHRS and YFSETQ. CDR3 protein: CASSPNPRGPSTDTQYF. The DNA for the CDR3 is TGTGCCAGCAGTCCAAATCCTCGGGGACCTAGCACAGATACGCAGTATTTT. The entire variable domain, with the rest obtained from reference TRBV5-1 and TRBJ2-3, is as follows: KAGVTQTPRYLIKTRGQQVTLSCSPISGHRSVSWYQQTPGQGLQFLFEYFSETQRNKGNFPGRFSGRQFSNSRSEMNVSTLELGDSALYLCASSPNPRGPSTDTQYFGPGTRLTVL.

The table lists this clonotype with many counts. V gene TRBV29-1 combines with J gene TRBJ2-4, with D possibly TRBD1 on 7 matching bases. Germline-derived CDR1 and CDR2 are SQVTM and ANQGSEA. V was cut by 7 bases and J by 0 bases, with 22 bases left in between. CDR3 length equals 17 residues. CDR3 coding DNA: TGCAGCGCCGGAGGAACAGGGGTGGGACTAGCCAAAAACATTCAGTACTTC. Protein sequence: CSAGGTGVGLAKNIQYF.

This clonotype was recorded a few times. This chain links TRBV7-9 with TRBJ1-2, with D perhaps matching TRBD1 (5 bases). Trimming removed 0 bases at V and 5 bases at J, with 13 bases between. The CDR3 is 15 amino acids. The germline CDR1 and CDR2 sequences are SEHNR and FQNEAQ (reference sequence). The CDR3 region has the DNA TGTGCCAGCAGCTTAGCCATTGGGGGGAGGTATGGCTACACCTTC. This sequence encodes CASSLAIGGRYGYTF.